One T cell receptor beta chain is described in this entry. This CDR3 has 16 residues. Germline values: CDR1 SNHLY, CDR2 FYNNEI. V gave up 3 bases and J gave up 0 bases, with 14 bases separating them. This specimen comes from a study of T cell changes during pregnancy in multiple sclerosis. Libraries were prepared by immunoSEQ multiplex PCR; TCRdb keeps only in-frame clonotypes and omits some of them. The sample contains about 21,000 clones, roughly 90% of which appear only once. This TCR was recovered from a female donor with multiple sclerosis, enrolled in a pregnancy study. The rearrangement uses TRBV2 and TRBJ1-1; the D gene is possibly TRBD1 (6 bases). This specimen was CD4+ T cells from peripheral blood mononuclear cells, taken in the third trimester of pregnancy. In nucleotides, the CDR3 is TGTGCCAGCAGTGAGTGGGGACACCTCATGAACACTGAAGCTTTCTTT. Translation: CASSEWGHLMNTEAFF.